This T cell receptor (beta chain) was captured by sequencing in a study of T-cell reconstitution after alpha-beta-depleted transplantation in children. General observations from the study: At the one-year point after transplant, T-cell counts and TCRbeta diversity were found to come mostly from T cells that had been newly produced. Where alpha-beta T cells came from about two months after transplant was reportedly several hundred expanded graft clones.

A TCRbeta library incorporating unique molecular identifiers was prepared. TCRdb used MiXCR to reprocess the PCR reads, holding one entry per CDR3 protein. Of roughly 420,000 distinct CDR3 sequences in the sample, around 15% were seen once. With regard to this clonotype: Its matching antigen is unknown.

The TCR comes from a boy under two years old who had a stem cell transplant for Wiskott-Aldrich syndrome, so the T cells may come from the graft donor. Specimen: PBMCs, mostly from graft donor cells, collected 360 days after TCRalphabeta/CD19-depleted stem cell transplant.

CDR3 coding DNA: TGTGCCAGCAGCTTAAAGCGGATCTACGAGCAGTACTTC. It encodes CASSLKRIYEQYF. V usage is TRBV11-2 and J usage is TRBJ2-7; D is possibly TRBD2 (5 bases). V was clipped by 2 bases and J by 3 bases, with 8 bases between them. Germline V CDR1 and CDR2: SGHAT, FQNNGV. The CDR3 is 13 residues long.